This T cell receptor beta chain is drawn from a study of blood T cell repertoires in COVID-19. Study context: The United States, Italy and Spain provided the acute and convalescent COVID-19 samples.

TCRdb keeps only in-frame clones here, not all; method: immunoSEQ multiplex PCR. The table has 300,000 to 450,000 clones, around 87% seen once. The CDR3 length is 15 residues. Trimming cost V 7 bases and J 5 bases, with 20 bases left between them. The germline V gene has CDR1 MNHNY and CDR2 SVGAGI (reference sequence). The source of this sequence is a human donor in a cohort sampled during active COVID-19. Sequenced sample: peripheral blood. The chain couples TRBV6-6 to TRBJ1-1; D possibly corresponds to TRBD1 (6 bases). The CDR3 DNA sequence: TGTGCCAGCAACAAATTGGCAGGGGTATGGACTGAAGCTTTCTTT. It codes for CASNKLAGVWTEAFF.